Listed below are T cell receptor beta chains from one sample, sequenced in a study of blood T cell repertoires in COVID-19. TCRdb's table, derived via immunoSEQ multiplex PCR, lists solely in-frame clones and lacks some. Seen here are just under 20,000 clones, approximately 90% observed once, and the top ten hold 6% to 9%. The material sequenced was peripheral blood. The receptors were gathered from a human donor with active COVID-19. The donor label of this sample is uncertain. Each CDR3 is given with its conserved first and last residue.

J	V	CDR3
TRBJ2-1	TRBV19	CASTPRGGRRQFF
TRBJ2-7	TRBV6-2/TRBV6-3	CASSRGTGNRNEQYF
TRBJ2-1	TRBV6-2/TRBV6-3	CASSYAQGAYNEQFF
TRBJ1-3	TRBV5-1	CASSLTTPRNTIYF
TRBJ2-5	TRBV28	CASSLWLAGGLKETQYF
TRBJ1-3	TRBV10-3	CAIGAGFSGNTIYF
TRBJ2-1	TRBV5-1	CASSLVLAGVAEQFF
TRBJ2-2	TRBV4-1	CASSHLVTGELFF
TRBJ2-7	TRBV27	CASGLLAGGGYEQYF
TRBJ2-7	TRBV28	CASSTLRQAPRHEQYF
TRBJ1-2	TRBV11-2	CASSLSVYGYTF
TRBJ2-7	TRBV7-3	CASSGGGTGYEQYF
TRBJ2-3	TRBV12-3/TRBV12-4	CATSTSSTQYF
TRBJ1-5	TRBV6-1	CASSDPGQGHQPQHF
TRBJ2-1	TRBV30	CAWSVGLAGSQDEQFF
TRBJ1-6	TRBV19	CASSFAVQGGSPLHF
TRBJ2-7	TRBV19	CASSNMRGVDEQYF
TRBJ1-1	TRBV7-8	CASSLNPAQEAFF
TRBJ1-5	TRBV28	CASNLLGGVGNQPQHF
TRBJ1-2	TRBV19	CASSRGQGYGYTF
TRBJ1-5	TRBV29-1	CSAATGFGQPQHF
TRBJ2-1	TRBV6-1	CASSDGTSGPRLSYNEQFF
TRBJ1-4	TRBV5-3	CARSATGGVHEKLFF
TRBJ2-1	TRBV3-1/TRBV3-2	CASSQGTGFQDEQFF
TRBJ1-4	TRBV28	CASSNRDRDEKLFF
TRBJ2-3	TRBV5-4	CASSPMDTNTQYF
TRBJ2-7	TRBV6-5	CASRPQGGYEQYF
TRBJ1-5	TRBV11-3	CASPLRPQHF
TRBJ2-1	TRBV7-2	CASSLDGGQGLYNEQFF
TRBJ2-1	TRBV19	CASSPSAGTYNEQFF
TRBJ2-3	TRBV5-4	CASSLPAGMPSTDTQYF
TRBJ2-6	TRBV28	CASSPLPTTSAGANVLTF
TRBJ2-7	TRBV18	CASSPTVTYEQYF
TRBJ2-7	TRBV9	CASSVAPSGIYEQYF
TRBJ2-1	TRBV20-1	CSASDPMKPTSGYVDEQFF
TRBJ2-1	TRBV7-2	CASSLTSGSFNEQFF
TRBJ1-3	TRBV7-9	CASSWSTGRGNTIYF
TRBJ2-4	TRBV5-6	CASSLASVAKNIQYF
TRBJ2-7	TRBV7-2	CASSGQGLAGAHEQYF
TRBJ1-3	TRBV5-4	CASSTLRGSGNTIYF
TRBJ1-1	TRBV4-1	CASSGPTGGGTEAFF
TRBJ2-1	TRBV28	CASSSRRRPYNEQFF
TRBJ2-1	TRBV19	CATAPGLGTNEQFF
TRBJ2-1	TRBV13	CASSLVGGSYNEQFF
TRBJ2-5	TRBV6-6	CASSRQGARQETQYF